These 14 T cell receptor beta chains share one sample of origin, sequenced in a study of T cells in Graves' hyperthyroidism and ophthalmopathy. TCR beta CDR3 sequences were amplified from RNA transcripts. A first-round RT-PCR of the TCR CDR3 used the HTBI primer set. TCRdb processed the multiplex PCR reads anew with MiXCR; each CDR3 protein has one entry. Of fewer than 300,000 distinct CDR3 sequences in the sample, about 25% were seen once. The source material was blood. Receptor source: a middle-aged man with Graves' hyperthyroidism that later progressed to Graves' ophthalmopathy.

The sample holds many counts of this clonotype. The gene calls are TRBV19 and TRBJ2-5; 7 nucleotides agree with TRBD2. CDR3 size: 13 residues. The junction had 5 bases not matched to a gene; V was cut back by 7 bases and J by 3 bases. Germline V gene data show CDR1 as LNHDA and CDR2 as SQIVND (reference sequence). CDR3 protein: CASTSGKKETQYF. The CDR3 nucleotides are TGTGCCAGTACTAGCGGCAAAAAAGAGACCCAGTACTTC.

At least ten counts were recorded for this clonotype. The rearrangement joins TRBV7-9 to TRBJ2-5; D not resolved. Germline V gene data show CDR1 as SEHNR and CDR2 as FQNEAQ (reference sequence). Trimming took 6 bases from V and 5 from J, leaving 7 bases between them. The CDR3 is 11 amino acids. The CDR3 region is CASSQTETQYF. CDR3 nucleotide sequence: TGTGCCAGCAGTCAAACCGAGACCCAGTACTTC. Full variable domain (remainder filled in from reference TRBV7-9 and TRBJ2-5): DTGVSQNPRHKITKRGQNVTFRCDPISEHNRLYWYRQTLGQGPEFLTYFQNEAQLEKSRLLSDRFSAERPKGSFSTLEIQRTEQGDSAMYLCASSQTETQYFGPGTRLLVL.

The chain links TRBV12-3 or TRBV12-4 to TRBJ1-5; D is possibly TRBD1 (6 bases). V shed 1 base and J shed 7 bases, with 14 bases lying between them. The CDR3 extends over 15 amino acids. The CDR3 is CASSLGGGQGQPQHF. In DNA, the CDR3 is TGTGCCAGCAGTTTAGGAGGGGGGCAGGGACAGCCCCAGCATTTT.

This clonotype showed up many times. V usage is TRBV19 and J usage is TRBJ2-5; D gene uncertain. V dropped 5 bases and J dropped 5 bases, with 15 bases sitting between them. This CDR3 contains 14 residues. Germline CDR1 is LNHDA and CDR2 is SQIVND (reference sequence). The CDR3 sequence is CASSQSSPTETQYF. DNA for the CDR3: TGTGCCAGTAGTCAAAGTTCCCCCACGGAGACCCAGTACTTC.

This clonotype was observed a handful of times. Germline is not matched at one junction end, which may reflect a read error. The gene calls are TRBV18 and TRBJ1-6; D remains ambiguous. This CDR3 contains 15 residues. Germline values: CDR1 KGHSH, CDR2 LQKENI. CDR3 in amino acids: CASSPPPAGNSPLHF. The CDR3 DNA sequence: TGTGCCAGCTCACCACCCCCCGCTGGCAATTCCCCCCTCCACTTT.

The table lists this clonotype with many counts. This rearrangement joins TRBV28 to TRBJ2-4; D might be TRBD2 (6 bases). Trimming left V 5 bases short and J 3 bases short, with 26 bases between. The CDR3 runs 19 residues. Germline-derived CDR1 and CDR2 are MDHEN and SYDVKM. CDR3 sequence reads: CASSPKFLGGDRDKNIQYF. The CDR3 DNA follows: TGTGCCAGCAGTCCCAAATTTTTAGGAGGGGATAGGGACAAAAACATTCAGTACTTC. Using reference TRBV28 and TRBJ2-4 for the parts outside the CDR3, the full variable domain is DVKVTQSSRYLVKRTGEKVFLECVQDMDHENMFWYRQDPGLGLRLIYFSYDVKMKEKGDIPEGYSVSREKKERFSLILESASTNQTSMYLCASSPKFLGGDRDKNIQYFGAGTRLSVL.

V gene TRBV11-2 combines with J gene TRBJ1-1; D is unclear. The CDR3 covers 15 residues. V lost 0 bases, J lost 4 bases, and 12 bases lay in between. Germline assignment: CDR1 SGHAT and CDR2 FQNNGV. The CDR3 reads CASSLDGSLGTEAFF. The CDR3 coding sequence is TGTGCCAGCAGCTTAGACGGGTCCCTGGGCACTGAAGCTTTCTTT.

The chain combines TRBV12-3 or TRBV12-4 with TRBJ2-7; TRBD2 matches at 10 bases. V trimming: 5 bases; J trimming: 5 bases; junction bases outside the gene matches: 9. The CDR3 loop spans 15 amino acids. The CDR3 DNA is TGTGCCAGCAGTCTGACCGAGACTAGCGGGCACGAGCAGTACTTC. Translation: CASSLTETSGHEQYF.

This clonotype showed up many times. This chain links TRBV28 with TRBJ2-2, with D unresolved. V gave up 7 bases and J gave up 1 base, with 7 bases separating them. In germline, CDR1 is MDHEN, CDR2 SYDVKM. This CDR3 comprises 13 residues. The CDR3 DNA reads TGTGCCAGCAAAGCAGGGAACACCGGGGAGCTGTTTTTT. Its translation is CASKAGNTGELFF.

V usage is TRBV6-1 and J usage is TRBJ1-2, with D unresolved. The V and J ends lost 8 bases and 8 bases respectively, with 18 bases between them. There are 13 residues in the CDR3. Per the germline V gene, CDR1 is MNHNS and CDR2 is SASEGT. The CDR3 is CASAAPLPGGYTF. DNA of the CDR3: TGTGCCAGCGCGGCTCCCCTTCCCGGAGGCTACACCTTC.

This clonotype came up many times. The gene calls are TRBV12-3 or TRBV12-4 and TRBJ2-7; D gene uncertain. Between the trimmed V and J ends, which lost 7 bases and 1 base, there was a span of 11 bases. The CDR3 has 13 residues. This CDR3 reads CASTRSSSYEQYF. DNA for the CDR3: TGTGCCAGCACCCGGTCCTCATCCTACGAGCAGTACTTC.

This clonotype was seen ten or more times. This CDR3 reads CASKSIWGPRYGYTF. DNA for the CDR3: TGTGCCAGCAAATCGATTTGGGGCCCCCGGTATGGCTACACCTTC. The V and J genes are TRBV2 and TRBJ1-2; TRBD1 is a possible D gene (5 bases). V lost 7 bases to trimming and J lost 5 bases, with 20 bases between them. CDR1 is SNHLY and CDR2 is FYNNEI in the germline V gene. This CDR3 spans 15 amino acids.

At least ten counts were recorded for this clonotype. V usage is TRBV28 and J usage is TRBJ1-5, with D possibly matching TRBD1 (6 bases). Germline lookup yields CDR1 MDHEN and CDR2 SYDVKM. Trimming cost V 2 bases and J 0 bases, with 11 bases left between them. This CDR3 contains 16 residues. The CDR3 reads CASSLGSRGSNQPQHF. CDR3 nucleotides: TGTGCCAGCAGTTTAGGGTCCAGGGGTAGCAATCAGCCCCAGCATTTT.

This clonotype has only one observation. V gene TRBV12-3 or TRBV12-4 combines with J gene TRBJ2-7, with 12 bases identical to TRBD2. There are 13 residues in the CDR3. V shed 6 bases, J shed 7 bases, and the junction held 4 bases outside the gene matches. The CDR3 DNA reads as TGTGCCAGCAGGGTTGGGACTAGCGGGGAGCAGTACTTC. Amino acid sequence: CASRVGTSGEQYF.